This record covers a single TCR beta chain. This clone was picked up a small number of times. Its cognate antigen has yet to be identified. Nothing much larger sits one base from this clone, and base qualities are not available. Libraries were built with the immunoSEQ multiplex PCR assay. A mixture of 60 forward primers for TCR Vbeta segments and 13 reverse primers for TCR Jbeta segments was used in the multiplex PCR. Amplification of the CDR3 region of rearranged TCR beta genes was performed with a multiplex PCR assay on genomic DNA. The amplified TCR beta libraries were sequenced on the Illumina HiSeq System as 87-base-pair reads. Per the authors' processing: In a later analysis, some 80 million unique TCR beta chains were counted across the 666 repertoires, and about 10 million of these chains were shared by at least two donors. To remove PCR and sequencing errors, raw reads were error-corrected and collapsed into unique sequences using a nearest-neighbor algorithm that merged closely related sequences. Alignment of CDR3 sequences to IMGT reference sequences was used to assign V, D and J gene segments. For a sequence to be retained, at least a six-nucleotide match to both a V gene segment and a J gene segment was required. Rearrangements were called productive when the CDR3 lacked stop codons and stayed in frame with V and J; all others were non-productive. CDR3 was defined by IMGT convention, running from the second conserved V-encoded cysteine to the conserved J-encoded phenylalanine. The earlier analysis of about 560 of the donors excluded any sequence lacking an unambiguous match to a single V gene segment. In an earlier analysis of several hundred of the donors, a V segment was called functional when productive rearrangements were above 56.7%, and segregating when the standard deviation between donors exceeded 5%. A statistical classification framework was built for diagnosing cytomegalovirus status from the catalog of TCR beta chain sequences. In a later analysis, V and J genes were assigned by comparing TCR nucleotide sequences against IMGT/GENE-DB human TR gene sequences. The TCRdist pipeline was used in a later analysis to assign CDR3 sequences and most-parsimonious VDJ recombination scenarios. In a later analysis, each TCR beta chain was defined by its CDR3 amino acid sequence together with its V-gene family, and reads lacking a unique V-gene family were excluded. A later analysis removed 592 highly shared, low-generation-probability nucleotide sequences to deal with suspected cross-contamination and a sequencing artifact. In a later analysis, a clonal expansion index was calculated for each public chain from normalized within-repertoire ranks of inferred template counts. In a later analysis, generation probabilities were computed with a VDJ recombination model fitted to out-of-frame rearrangements, and the resulting probabilities were checked against IGoR. Hypergeometric tests were used in a later analysis to score TCR-TCR, TCR-HLA and TCR-CMV co-occurrence, with a repertoire-size bias correction applied to the TCR pairs. In a later analysis, false discovery rates were estimated by permuting HLA or CMV assignments 20 times. In a later analysis, co-occurring TCRs were grouped with DBSCAN, and TCRdist sequence similarity was added when clustering was performed within HLA-allele-positive subsets. Repertoires with fewer than 30,000 or more than 120,000 public chains, plus five repertoires with anomalous nucleotide sharing, were excluded from co-occurrence clustering. TCRdb limited this immuneACCESS table to in-frame rearrangements with V and J called. A share of clones is missing; checked studies link under half to unresolved V genes, and the rest is unexplained. V, J and clone size reflect that table, while D and trimming were determined from the DNA. This sample holds roughly 180,000 clones; around 80% were observed only once. The ten largest clones take up more than 3% of the sample.

The cohort comprised some 730 healthy bone marrow donors. At the time of sampling, every cohort member was nominally healthy, though immune exposures that went unrecorded were likely present. The donor tested CMV seropositive and was one of the 289 seropositive cohort members. Every donor gave a peripheral blood sample, and the peripheral blood mononuclear cells from that sample were used for TCR beta sequencing. The Qiagen DNeasy Blood Extraction Kit was used to extract genomic DNA from the blood cell samples. This record comes from a study of cytomegalovirus exposure and HLA in healthy donors (TCRdb year 2017). With regard to the full study: An earlier analysis of approximately 590 of the donors reported more than 250 Gb of sequence data and 120 million or so unique TCR beta sequences from about 200 million T cells. HLA typing covered class I and class II loci at four-digit resolution. Typing coverage varied by locus: roughly 620-640 donors for A, B, C, DRB1 and DQB1; approximately 500 for DQA1; about 600 for DPA1; under 490 for DPB1. An earlier analysis of approximately 640 of the donors applied high-throughput TCR beta sequencing to assess whether each TCR beta V gene segment acted as functional or pseudogenic. Donor age, sex, ethnicity and CMV serostatus were compiled together with the repertoire data. The study profiled the T cell repertoires of about 640 subjects by immunosequencing and related them to cytomegalovirus serostatus. In a later analysis, previously published TCR beta repertoires from 666 donors were re-analyzed and high-resolution HLA genotyping was added so that TCR occurrence patterns could be studied. A separate validation cohort of some 130 different subjects was used in addition to the approximately 700-subject first cohort. Of the approximately 400 genotyped donors, approximately 80% were placed in the genetic ancestry cluster associated with self-reported Caucasian donors. An early release covering just under 650 HLA-typed donors comprised about 290 gigabases of sequencing data and about 90 million unique TCR sequences. In a later genetic analysis, genome-wide SNP genotypes for about 55% of the roughly 670 donors were used, and that subset was treated as a discovery cohort. To predict cytomegalovirus infection status, the study brought together high-throughput TCR immunosequencing, statistical association of individual TCRs with disease status, and machine learning. Roughly five DR-DQ haplotypes were treated as single units for association and clustering because of strong linkage in the cohort. The later analysis used no new phenotypic data to find candidate immune exposures, relying instead on TCR beta sequences and their occurrence across donors. Among under 450 genotyped donors of the cohort, an average of roughly 240,000 unique TCR beta nucleotide sequences were sequenced per donor, around 20% of them non-productive. The study aimed to test whether signatures of past pathogen exposure could be identified by cataloging public T cell receptors. Every repertoire in the discovery cohort had been generated on one and the same sequencing platform. Points the paper makes about the study in general: Most CMV-associated TCR beta chains appeared to be HLA-restricted in a later analysis, and the HLA associations seemed to be driven largely by CMV exposure. In a later analysis, HLA-associated TCR beta chains were found to be more clonally expanded and to have lower generation probabilities than equally common non-associated chains. Some IMGT-functional V segments, including TRBV6-2 and TRBV6-3, could not be distinguished by the 87-base-pair reads and were therefore excluded. Immune exposure information for the cohort was limited to CMV serostatus. A later analysis associated 16,951 TCR beta sequences with specific HLA alleles at a false discovery rate of 0.05. A later analysis found that TCR association rates varied across HLA loci, with DRB1 alleles showing the most associated TCRs and HLA-C alleles the fewest. Strong co-occurrence of HLA alleles, especially DR and DQ, made assigning TCR associations to individual alleles difficult. An earlier analysis of approximately 530 of the donors showed that most TCR beta V segments appeared in productive rearrangements either about 90% or about 30% of the time, which broadly matched IMGT annotations. According to a later genetic analysis, donors in an Asian-associated ancestry cluster had fewer N-insertions in productive TCRs than the approximately 670-donor mean. This cohort had only TCR beta chains sequenced, and the lack of alpha or paired-chain data limited which features could be detected. Because counts were too low, about 18 rarely observed V segments, including chromosome 9 orphons, were left out of the earlier analysis of roughly 600 of the donors. It was suggested by the authors that the approach could potentially be generalized to other disease states and immunological phenotypes. A group of highly shared sequence variants was considered likely to be a technical artifact of the sequencing pipeline. A further reported finding was that TCR beta sequences accurately predicted the HLA-A and HLA-B alleles for most subjects in the first cohort. According to a later analysis, parvovirus B19, influenza, CMV and Epstein-Barr virus appeared linked to several top co-occurrence clusters. V-gene and J-gene trimming of TCR beta chains was associated with a missense DCLRE1C variant in a later genetic analysis, and the association was replicated in an independent cohort. Because some donors lacked HLA typing at each locus, the association tests relied only on the typed subset. Linkage disequilibrium might explain the correlated functional status among segregating V segments, but an unknown experimental factor could not be ruled out. In vitro tests confirmed that a few of the cytomegalovirus-associated TCR beta chains recognize cytomegalovirus antigens. Cytomegalovirus status was reported to be diagnosed by the classifier with high specificity and sensitivity in both the original and validation cohorts. The study listed 150 to 200 TCR beta chains as associated with cytomegalovirus. The presence/absence analyses assumed that sequencing depth was roughly uniform across donors, and that assumption may not be true. Most TCR sequences were seen in very few donors, while some public TCRs were found in many individuals.

Looking up the germline V gene yields CDR1 SNHLY and CDR2 FYNNEI. Counted from cysteine to phenylalanine, this CDR3 has 15 amino acids. The only DNA kept is the CDR3, 45 bases in frame from the first base. Relative to germline, V is missing 6 bases and J is missing 5 bases, with 8 bases of the junction outside any gene match. Recombination joined TRBV2 with TRBJ2-2, and TRBD1 aligns with 8 junction nucleotides. The TCR was taken from a woman in her fifties or sixties in good health and CMV-seropositive. The sequenced sample was PBMCs. The nucleotide sequence is TGTGCCAGCAGGTCCCAGGGGGCTAGGACCGGGGAGCTGTTTTTT. This yields the protein CASRSQGARTGELFF.